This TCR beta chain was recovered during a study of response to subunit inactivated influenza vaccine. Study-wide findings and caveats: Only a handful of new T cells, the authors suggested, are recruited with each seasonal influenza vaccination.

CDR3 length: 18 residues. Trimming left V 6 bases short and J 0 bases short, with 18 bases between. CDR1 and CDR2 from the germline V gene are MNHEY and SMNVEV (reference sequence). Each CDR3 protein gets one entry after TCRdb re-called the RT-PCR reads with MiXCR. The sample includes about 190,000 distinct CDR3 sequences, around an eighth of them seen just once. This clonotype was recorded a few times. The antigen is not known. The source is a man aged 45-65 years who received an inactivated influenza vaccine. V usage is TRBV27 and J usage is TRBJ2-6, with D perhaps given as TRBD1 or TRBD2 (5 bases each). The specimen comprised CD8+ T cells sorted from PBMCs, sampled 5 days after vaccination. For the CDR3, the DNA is TGTGCCAGCAGCCCGATCGGGGCCCTCGGCTCTGGGGCCAACGTCCTGACTTTC. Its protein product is CASSPIGALGSGANVLTF.